The T cell receptor beta chain described here comes from a study of identifying expanded T cells in peripheral blood. The length of the CDR3 is 14 residues. Germline V lookup: CDR1 MDHEN, CDR2 SYDVKM. V trimming: 6 bases; J trimming: 5 bases; junction bases outside the gene matches: 10. Generated by immunoSEQ multiplex PCR, the TCRdb table keeps only in-frame clones and is missing some. The sample has around 82,000 clones; 84% are singletons. General observations from the study: Roughly two-week clone count variance significantly increased as total template count grew. Technical replicates showed roughly 1.2 changed clones; two weeks about 16; four weeks 19.

This clone was picked up one time. Its specificity is unknown. The gene calls are TRBV28 and TRBJ2-7; 7 bases line up with TRBD1. Sequences were obtained from blood. The clonotype comes from a person aged 18 to 75 in good health. This CDR3 reads CASSYTGARNEQYF. Written as DNA, the CDR3 is TGTGCCAGCAGCTATACAGGGGCACGGAACGAGCAGTACTTC. The entire variable domain, with the rest obtained from reference TRBV28 and TRBJ2-7, is as follows: DVKVTQSSRYLVKRTGEKVFLECVQDMDHENMFWYRQDPGLGLRLIYFSYDVKMKEKGDIPEGYSVSREKKERFSLILESASTNQTSMYLCASSYTGARNEQYFGPGTRLTVT.